The clone carrying this T cell receptor beta chain was seen a handful of times. The data belong to a study of blood T cell repertoires in COVID-19. The table came from immunoSEQ multiplex PCR; TCRdb's copy has only in-frame clones and leaves some out. The sample shows 150,000 or so clones, roughly four fifths of them seen only once. This CDR3 has 15 residues. V gave up 1 base and J gave up 3 bases, with 11 bases separating them. Germline CDR1 SGHRS, CDR2 YFSETQ. This sequence joins TRBV5-1 and TRBJ2-1, with TRBD2 as a possible D gene (6 bases). The receptor's source is a human donor with acute or convalescent COVID-19. The donor label of this sample is uncertain. Sequenced: peripheral blood. The CDR3 sequence is CASSLNQRVYNEQFF. CDR3 DNA: TGCGCCAGCAGCTTGAACCAGCGGGTCTACAATGAGCAGTTCTTC. Variable domain in full (rest from reference TRBV5-1 and TRBJ2-1): KAGVTQTPRYLIKTRGQQVTLSCSPISGHRSVSWYQQTPGQGLQFLFEYFSETQRNKGNFPGRFSGRQFSNSRSEMNVSTLELGDSALYLCASSLNQRVYNEQFFGPGTRLTVL.